The 29 T cell receptor beta chains listed next were all sequenced from one sample in a study of glioma-infiltrating T cells. The iRepertoire nested amplicon-rescue multiplex PCR amplified TCR alpha and beta CDR3s from RNA. MiXCR, run by TCRdb on the multiplex PCR reads, gives a single entry per CDR3 protein. The sample has 3,200 or so distinct CDR3 sequences; 80% to 90% are singletons. What was sequenced was glioma tissue, nonneoplastic brain tissue, or PBMCs (not recorded which). These receptors were collected from a human donor with low-grade glioma or glioblastoma, undergoing nonglioma brain surgery, or in good health (not recorded which).

Concerning this clonotype: The size of this beta chain means little, since it is a stray read in a library made for alpha chains. The chain recombines TRBV5-8 with TRBJ2-3; D is possibly TRBD2 (6 bases). V was cut by 7 bases and J by 2 bases, with 20 bases left in between. The CDR3 spans 16 residues. Germline CDR1 reads SGHTS; CDR2 reads YDEGEE. The CDR3 region has the DNA TGTGCCAGCCTCGCGGGGACGTCCCTAATCACAGATACGCAGTATTTT. It translates to CASLAGTSLITDTQYF.

As concerns this clonotype: Being off target in a library aimed at alpha chains, this beta chain has a size of little meaning. The chain recombines TRBV20-1 with TRBJ2-7; TRBD1 aligns across 10 bases. The CDR3 has 19 residues. V lost 1 base, J lost 0 bases, and 15 bases stayed unmatched. CDR1 DFQATT and CDR2 SNEGSKA come from the germline V gene (reference sequence). The CDR3 nucleotides read TGCAGTGCTAGAGGGCAGGGGACAGGGGCCTCGACGAACTCCTACGAGCAGTACTTC. Protein sequence: CSARGQGTGASTNSYEQYF.

This clonotype is a singleton in its sample. This beta chain turned up in a library designed for alpha chains; as an off-target read, its abundance says little. The chain couples TRBV27 to TRBJ2-1, with 10 bases that match TRBD2. V was clipped by 5 bases and J by 7 bases; unmatched bases: 20. This CDR3 is 19 amino acids long. Germline V lookup: CDR1 MNHEY, CDR2 SMNVEV (reference sequence). This CDR3 is CASSPRTPYSGGARNEQFF. As DNA, the CDR3 is TGTGCCAGCAGTCCCCGGACACCATACAGCGGGGGGGCCCGAAATGAGCAGTTCTTC.

A remark on this clonotype: This beta chain is an unintended read in a library built for alpha chains; its size means little. This chain links TRBV6-2 or TRBV6-3 with TRBJ2-7; 7 bases match TRBD1. V lost 5 bases and J lost 5; bases outside the gene matches: 9. Germline CDR1 and CDR2: MNHEY and SVGEGT. The CDR3 totals 14 residues. CDR3 sequence reads: CASSRTGTVHEQYF. CDR3 nucleotide sequence: TGTGCCAGCAGTAGAACCGGGACAGTCCACGAGCAGTACTTC.

To note about this clonotype: With the library built for alpha chains, this beta chain is off target and its frequency is not meaningful. The chain is built from TRBV28 and TRBJ1-5; D unclear. Germline values: CDR1 MDHEN, CDR2 SYDVKM. The V end lost 3 bases, the J end lost 3 bases, and 9 bases lay between the germline ends. The CDR3 runs to 14 residues. This chain's CDR3 is CASSFGSFNQPQHF. DNA of the CDR3: TGTGCCAGCAGTTTCGGCAGCTTCAATCAGCCCCAGCATTTT.

Details on this clonotype: Germline and junction disagree at one end, which may indicate a read error. Found in a library prepared for alpha chains, this beta chain is an off-target read, and its abundance has little meaning. The rearrangement uses TRBV20-1 and TRBJ1-6; D not resolved. The CDR3 contains 15 residues. CDR1 DFQATT and CDR2 SNEGSKA come from the germline V gene (reference sequence). The CDR3 is CSAREGSSYNSPLHF. The CDR3 coding sequence is TGCAGTGCAAGAGAGGGCAGTTCCTATAATTCACCCCTCCACTTT.

About this clonotype itself: The library was prepared for alpha chains; this beta chain is a stray read, so its frequency means little. The chain joins TRBV27 to TRBJ1-2; TRBD1 is a possible D gene (6 bases). The ends were cut back, 6 bases at V and 4 bases at J, with 12 bases in the middle. The CDR3 totals 13 residues. Germline V CDR1 and CDR2: MNHEY, SMNVEV (reference sequence). CDR3 amino acids: CASSLRGSYGYTF. DNA for the CDR3: TGTGCCAGCAGCCTCAGGGGATCCTATGGCTACACCTTC.

On this clonotype: This beta chain is off target for a library built for alpha chains, so its abundance means little. The chain combines TRBV27 with TRBJ1-4; 10 positions match TRBD1. J gave up 7 bases and V 3 bases, and 14 bases lay outside the gene matches. The CDR3 loop spans 18 amino acids. CDR1 and CDR2 from the germline V gene are MNHEY and SMNVEV (reference sequence). CDR3 loop: CASSFLPGQGRSVEKLFF. In DNA, the CDR3 is TGTGCCAGCAGTTTTCTTCCGGGACAGGGGAGGAGTGTTGAAAAACTGTTTTTT.

In this sample, this clonotype turned up once. This beta chain is an unintended read in a library built for alpha chains; its size means little. J is TRBJ2-7 and V is TRBV29-1, with 9 nucleotides matching TRBD1. In germline, CDR1 is SQVTM, CDR2 ANQGSEA. With 6 bases clipped from V and 7 bases from J, the junction kept 10 bases outside the gene matches. This CDR3 region has 13 residues. In nucleotides, the CDR3 is TGCAGCGTCCAACGGGACAGGGCGGGGGAGCAGTACTTC. It specifies CSVQRDRAGEQYF.

About this clonotype: This beta chain appears as a stray read in a library generated for alpha chains; its size is not informative. This chain joins TRBV3-1 and TRBJ2-1; TRBD2 aligns across 8 bases. V lost 4 bases and J lost 5; bases outside the gene matches: 7. Germline CDR1 reads LGHDT; CDR2 reads YNNKEL (reference sequence). This CDR3 region has 15 residues. CDR3 region: CASSPRLALNNEQFF. The CDR3 DNA sequence: TGTGCCAGCAGCCCTCGACTAGCGCTGAACAATGAGCAGTTCTTC.

About this clonotype itself: As an off-target read in a library built for alpha chains, this beta chain has a frequency of little significance. The rearrangement uses TRBV7-2 and TRBJ2-1; 7 bases are a match to TRBD2. The CDR3 contains 16 residues. Losses at the gene ends were 0 bases for V and 7 bases for J; bases not matched to a gene: 9. Germline-derived CDR1 and CDR2 are SGHTA and FQGNSA. The CDR3 sequence is CASSLARSGIRNEQFF. CDR3 bases: TGTGCCAGCAGCTTAGCCCGAAGCGGGATTAGGAATGAGCAGTTCTTC.

Concerning this clonotype itself: Little can be read into the size of this beta chain, an off-target read in a library designed for alpha chains. The rearrangement links TRBV6-5 to TRBJ2-2; the D gene could be TRBD1 or TRBD2 (5 bases each). Germline V lookup: CDR1 MNHEY, CDR2 SVGAGI. The CDR3 sequence is 15 residues long. The germline V and J ends were trimmed by 5 bases and 5 bases, with 15 bases remaining between them. The CDR3 DNA reads TGTGCCAGCAGTGAAACGGGGCGAGGAACCGGGGAGCTGTTTTTT. Translation gives CASSETGRGTGELFF.

Concerning this clonotype itself: Because the library targeted alpha chains, this beta chain is an off-target read whose size means little. The chain joins TRBV28 to TRBJ2-3; 8 nucleotides match TRBD2. This CDR3 has 16 residues. Germline V gene lookup returns CDR1 MDHEN and CDR2 SYDVKM. V trimming: 6 bases; J trimming: 1 base; junction bases outside the gene matches: 9. The CDR3 region is CASRGSRGGRTDTQYF. CDR3 nucleotide sequence: TGTGCCAGCAGAGGGAGTCGGGGGGGTCGCACAGATACGCAGTATTTT.

Note on this clonotype: The library was designed around alpha chains, so this beta chain is a stray read whose abundance carries little weight. The rearrangement joins TRBV20-1 to TRBJ1-1, with D possibly being TRBD1 (5 bases). The CDR3 is made up of 13 amino acids. Trimming left V 2 bases short and J 5 bases short, with 12 bases between. The germline V gene has CDR1 DFQATT and CDR2 SNEGSKA (reference sequence). Written as DNA, the CDR3 is TGCAGTGCTAGAATTTCAGGGATTACTGAAGCTTTCTTT. This gives the protein CSARISGITEAFF.

Concerning this clonotype itself: The library was designed around alpha chains, so this beta chain is a stray read whose abundance carries little weight. The J gene is TRBJ1-2, the V gene TRBV6-2 or TRBV6-3; the D is unclear. Germline V lookup: CDR1 MNHEY, CDR2 SVGEGT. Trimming shortened V by 2 bases and J by 2 bases, and 9 bases separated the two germline ends. This CDR3 has 14 amino acids. The CDR3 spells CASSYTRVNYGYTF. The DNA of the CDR3 is TGTGCCAGCAGTTACACGCGGGTGAACTATGGCTACACCTTC.

This clonotype was seen only once. This beta chain came through as a stray read in a library set up for alpha chains, and its size says little. The chain is built from TRBV7-6 and TRBJ2-3; D might be TRBD1 (5 bases). The CDR3 length is 15 residues. Germline loops: CDR1 SGHVS, CDR2 FNYEAQ. With 5 bases removed from V and 2 bases from J, the gap between germline ends came to 14 bases. The CDR3 region has the DNA TGTGCCAGCAGCCCCGAGGCGACAGCCACAGATACGCAGTATTTT. Its translation: CASSPEATATDTQYF.

Details on this clonotype: As an off-target read in a library built for alpha chains, this beta chain has a frequency of little significance. The rearrangement links TRBV20-1 to TRBJ2-5, with unresolved D. This CDR3 is built from 14 residues. Germline V gene lookup returns CDR1 DFQATT and CDR2 SNEGSKA (reference sequence). Trimming removed 1 base at V and 4 bases at J, with 13 bases between. CDR3 in amino acids: CSARAARRLETQYF. In DNA form, the CDR3 reads TGCAGTGCTAGAGCGGCCAGGAGACTAGAGACCCAGTACTTC.

About this clonotype itself: This beta chain is off target for a library built for alpha chains, so its abundance means little. V is TRBV20-1 and J is TRBJ1-5, with D perhaps TRBD1 (5 bases). V was clipped by 2 bases and J by 3 bases, with 14 bases between them. The germline V gene encodes CDR1 DFQATT and CDR2 SNEGSKA (reference sequence). The CDR3 runs to 15 residues. In DNA form, the CDR3 reads TGCAGTGCTAGACCTCCGGGACCCGACAATCAGCCCCAGCATTTT. Residues: CSARPPGPDNQPQHF.

In its sample, this clonotype ranks as large (0.1 to 1%). This beta chain turned up in a library designed for alpha chains; as an off-target read, its abundance says little. The V and J genes are TRBV29-1 and TRBJ1-1; tentative D call: TRBD1 (5 bases). The CDR3 has 12 residues. The germline CDR1 and CDR2 sequences are SQVTM and ANQGSEA. The V end lost 7 bases, the J end lost 6 bases, and 15 bases lay between the germline ends. Written as DNA, the CDR3 is TGCAGCGCTCATCTCCAGGGCGCTGAAGCTTTCTTT. Translated: CSAHLQGAEAFF.

A remark on this clonotype: A read error may account for a junction end that differs from germline. This beta chain turned up in a library designed for alpha chains; as an off-target read, its abundance says little. The genes are TRBV27 and TRBJ1-4; D might be TRBD1 (6 bases). The CDR3 runs 16 residues. CDR1 and CDR2 from the germline V gene are MNHEY and SMNVEV (reference sequence). The CDR3 sequence: CASSLIAGAANEKLFF. The CDR3 DNA reads as TGTGCCAGCAGTTTAATCGCGGGGGCAGCTAATGAAAAGCTGTTTTTT. Filled out from reference TRBV27 and TRBJ1-4, the complete variable domain reads EAQVTQNPRYLITVTGKKLTVTCSQNMNHEYMSWYRQDPGLGLRQIYYSMNVEVTDKGDVPEGYKVSRKEKRNFPLILESPSPNQTSLYFCASSLIAGAANEKLFFGSGTQLSVL.

Regarding this clonotype: Since the library was made to target alpha chains, this beta chain is a stray read and its abundance is not meaningful. This chain links TRBV7-2 with TRBJ2-1, with 9 bases identical to TRBD1. The junction had 16 bases not matched to a gene; V was cut back by 10 bases and J by 6 bases. CDR3 size: 16 residues. The germline gives CDR1 SGHTA, CDR2 FQGNSA. As DNA, the CDR3 is TGTGCCACCAACAACGCCCCGGGACAGGGACGCAATGAGCAGTTCTTC. Its translation is CATNNAPGQGRNEQFF.

To note about this clonotype: As an off-target read in a library built for alpha chains, this beta chain has a frequency of little significance. The V gene is TRBV27, the J gene TRBJ1-1; D remains unclear. Trimming took 5 bases from V and 4 from J, leaving 14 bases between them. Germline CDR1 MNHEY, CDR2 SMNVEV (reference sequence). This CDR3 has 14 amino acids. The CDR3 nucleotides read TGTGCCAGCAGTGGGAAGGTTGGAAGCACTGAAGCTTTCTTT. This encodes CASSGKVGSTEAFF.

About this clonotype: Because this beta chain is a stray read in a library intended to capture alpha chains, its abundance should not be given much weight. This chain connects TRBV24-1 to TRBJ2-7; 7 bases line up with TRBD1. J lost 1 base, V lost 10 bases, and 12 bases had no gene match. This CDR3 is built from 15 residues. Germline-derived CDR1 and CDR2 are KGHDR and SFDVKD. The CDR3 reads CATSEGGVGSYEQYF. CDR3 bases: TGTGCCACTTCGGAAGGGGGCGTAGGTTCCTACGAGCAGTACTTC.

To note about this clonotype: This beta chain is an unintended read in a library built for alpha chains; its size means little. DNA of the CDR3: TGTGCCAGCAGCCGGAGACTAGCCTACGAGCAGTACTTC. This gives the protein CASSRRLAYEQYF. The chain employs TRBV4-2 and TRBJ2-7; the D gene is possibly TRBD2 (6 bases). The CDR3 length is 13 residues. Germline CDR1 is LGHNA and CDR2 is YNFKEQ. The V end lost 4 bases, the J end lost 2 bases, and 9 bases lay between the germline ends.

Comments on this clonotype: At one boundary the junction diverges from the germline segment, which might be a read error. This beta chain appears as a stray read in a library generated for alpha chains; its size is not informative. The chain has TRBV27 and TRBJ2-7; TRBD2 aligns across 9 bases. CDR3 length equals 15 residues. Germline loops: CDR1 MNHEY, CDR2 SMNVEV (reference sequence). CDR3 bases: TGTGCCTGCAGTTTCCGTAGCGGGAGATCTAACGAGCAGTACTTC. It yields the protein CACSFRSGRSNEQYF.

On this clonotype itself: Because the library targeted alpha chains, this beta chain is an off-target read whose size means little. V and J are TRBV6-5 and TRBJ2-2; TRBD1 is a possible D gene (6 bases). Germline CDR1 and CDR2: MNHEY and SVGAGI. V was clipped by 0 bases and J by 0 bases, with 8 bases between them. This CDR3 contains 16 residues. The CDR3 nucleotides are TGTGCCAGCAGTTACTCAGGGACACCGAACACCGGGGAGCTGTTTTTT. It is translated as CASSYSGTPNTGELFF.

Of note for this clonotype: As an off-target read in a library built for alpha chains, this beta chain has a frequency of little significance. The V and J genes are TRBV6-1 and TRBJ2-1; possible D gene TRBD1, 5 bases. There are 13 residues in the CDR3. The V and J ends lost 3 bases and 7 bases respectively, with 10 bases between them. From germline, CDR1 is MNHNS and CDR2 SASEGT. For the CDR3, the DNA is TGTGCCAGCAGTGAGACAGAAGTTAATGAGCAGTTCTTC. The encoded protein is CASSETEVNEQFF.

With respect to this clonotype: Being off target in a library aimed at alpha chains, this beta chain has a size of little meaning. The V and J genes are TRBV27 and TRBJ1-5, with D possibly TRBD1 on 5 matching bases. Germline lookup yields CDR1 MNHEY and CDR2 SMNVEV (reference sequence). Trimming removed 5 bases from V and 5 bases from J, with 13 bases in between. This CDR3 has 14 residues. DNA for the CDR3: TGTGCCAGCAGTACGCGGGGGTTCGATCAGCCCCAGCATTTT. The encoded protein is CASSTRGFDQPQHF.

A remark on this clonotype: The CDR3 does not end in the conserved phenylalanine or tryptophan, so this is likely a read error. The library was designed around alpha chains, so this beta chain is a stray read whose abundance carries little weight. The V and J genes are TRBV7-2 and TRBJ2-7; D unresolved. This CDR3 region has 14 residues. The V gene's germline CDR1 is SGHTA and CDR2 FQGNSA. Trimming took off 10 bases at V and 3 bases at J, with 19 bases between the two ends. CDR3 in amino acids: CAIRFWGTYYEQYL. Here the CDR3 DNA reads TGTGCCATCCGGTTTTGGGGAACCTACTACGAGCAGTACCTC.